Below are 29 T cell receptor beta chains sequenced from a single sample in a study of shared clonotypes between healthy human individuals. Generated by immunoSEQ multiplex PCR, the TCRdb table keeps only in-frame clones and is missing some. The sample includes about 870,000 clones, almost 95% of them seen just once. In the naive CD8 group, cells lacked CD45RO and were positively selected for CCR7, so terminally differentiated effector memory CD45RA+ cells were left out. Sequencing was carried out using naive CD8+ T cells sorted from blood. All receptors come from a man between 25 and 39 years old in good health.

This clone was observed once. The chain is built from TRBV11-2 and TRBJ2-5, with 8 nucleotides matching TRBD2. J gave up 7 bases and V 1 base, and 8 bases lay outside the gene matches. Germline V gives CDR1 SGHAT, CDR2 FQNNGV. CDR3 length equals 15 residues. CDR3 nucleotides: TGTGCCAGCAGCTTAGGGACAGCGGGGGCAGGGACCCAGTACTTC. The encoded protein is CASSLGTAGAGTQYF.

This chain connects TRBV2 to TRBJ1-5; D perhaps matches TRBD1 (6 bases). Trimming removed 3 bases at V and 7 bases at J, with 10 bases between. This CDR3 is built from 13 residues. CDR1 and CDR2 (germline): SNHLY, FYNNEI. In nucleotides, the CDR3 is TGTGCCAGCAGTGACCTAGGGACACAGCCCCAGCATTTT. Translating it yields CASSDLGTQPQHF.

V gene TRBV5-4 combines with J gene TRBJ2-3, with 8 nucleotides matching TRBD1. Germline V gene sequence: CDR1 SGHNT, CDR2 YYREEE (reference sequence). The CDR3 consists of 15 residues. J gave up 4 bases and V 3 bases, and 7 bases lay outside the gene matches. The CDR3 region has the DNA TGTGCCAGCAGCTCAAGAGGACAGGGACCAGATACGCAGTATTTT. It is translated as CASSSRGQGPDTQYF. The complete variable domain, with remaining parts taken from reference TRBV5-4 and TRBJ2-3, reads ETGVTQSPTHLIKTRGQQVTLRCSSQSGHNTVSWYQQALGQGPQFIFQYYREEENGRGNFPPRFSGLQFPNYSSELNVNALELDDSALYLCASSSRGQGPDTQYFGPGTRLTVL.

The chain is built from TRBV5-3 and TRBJ2-2, with D uncertain. TRBV5-3 is an ORF, and what it does is uncertain. Trimming pared 4 bases from V and 5 bases from J, leaving 3 bases between. This CDR3 comprises 11 residues. The CDR3 loop reads CARSRTGELFF. The CDR3 DNA reads as TGTGCCAGAAGCCGGACCGGGGAGCTGTTTTTT.

The chain links TRBV29-1 to TRBJ1-4; D gene uncertain. This CDR3 spans 16 amino acids. Trimming pared 5 bases from V and 0 bases from J, leaving 16 bases between. CDR1 is SQVTM and CDR2 is ANQGSEA in the germline V gene. The CDR3 sequence: CSVTFWQNPTNEKLFF. The DNA for the CDR3 is TGCAGCGTTACTTTTTGGCAAAATCCAACTAATGAAAAACTGTTTTTT.

The rearrangement joins TRBV27 to TRBJ2-2; TRBD2 aligns across 8 bases. V dropped 3 bases and J dropped 4; count of bases not matched to a gene: 7. This CDR3 contains 16 residues. The germline CDR1 and CDR2 sequences are MNHEY and SMNVEV (reference sequence). This chain's CDR3 is CASSFHPGGGTGELFF. The CDR3 coding sequence is TGTGCCAGCAGTTTTCACCCCGGGGGGGGCACCGGGGAGCTGTTTTTT.

V is TRBV7-9 and J is TRBJ2-3; D is uncertain. Germline V lookup: CDR1 SEHNR, CDR2 FQNEAQ (reference sequence). CDR3 length: 13 residues. Trimming removed 0 bases at V and 4 bases at J, with 5 bases between. The CDR3: CASSLAGSDTQYF. As DNA, the CDR3 is TGTGCCAGCAGCTTAGCAGGGTCAGATACGCAGTATTTT.

The genes are TRBV7-9 and TRBJ1-4; D is possibly TRBD1 (5 bases). The germline CDR1 and CDR2 sequences are SEHNR and FQNEAQ (reference sequence). V dropped 5 bases and J dropped 8 bases, with 15 bases sitting between them. The CDR3 length is 14 residues. The CDR3 region has the DNA TGTGCCAGCAGCCTCCGGGACCGCCCGGAAAAACTGTTTTTT. It codes for CASSLRDRPEKLFF.

This clone was observed once. The rearrangement uses TRBV29-1 and TRBJ1-2; TRBD1 matches 9 bases. The V and J ends lost 6 bases and 8 bases, in that order; junction bases with no gene match: 19. CDR1 is SQVTM, CDR2 ANQGSEA, per germline. CDR3 length equals 16 residues. This CDR3 is CSVLLWEGQGGYGYTF. Written as DNA, the CDR3 is TGCAGCGTCCTATTATGGGAGGGACAGGGAGGATACGGCTACACCTTC.

This rearrangement joins TRBV19 to TRBJ2-1; D gene uncertain. The ends were cut back, 3 bases at V and 10 bases at J, with 7 bases in the middle. From germline, CDR1 is LNHDA and CDR2 SQIVND (reference sequence). This CDR3 is built from 11 residues. CDR3 amino acids: CASSIRREQFF. CDR3 DNA: TGTGCCAGTAGTATCAGGCGGGAGCAGTTCTTC.

A single count supports this clone. The rearrangement uses TRBV9 and TRBJ2-1; D unresolved. From germline, CDR1 is SGDLS and CDR2 YYNGEE. V gave up 4 bases and J gave up 5 bases, with 13 bases separating them. The CDR3 contains 14 residues. Here the CDR3 DNA reads TGTGCCAGCAGCCTCACTCCCGATGACAATGAGCAGTTCTTC. Translation: CASSLTPDDNEQFF. The variable domain in full, completed from reference TRBV9 and TRBJ2-1, reads DSGVTQTPKHLITATGQRVTLRCSPRSGDLSVYWYQQSLDQGLQFLIQYYNGEERAKGNILERFSAQQFPDLHSELNLSSLELGDSALYFCASSLTPDDNEQFFGPGTRLTVL.

This chain uses TRBV7-3 with TRBJ2-5, with D tentatively TRBD2 (6 bases). V was shortened by 2 bases and J by 5 bases, with 12 bases between the two germline ends. CDR3 size: 14 residues. Germline loops: CDR1 SGHTA, CDR2 FQGTGA. The CDR3 region has the DNA TGTGCCAGCAGCTTAGCGGGGAGGCGGGAGACCCAGTACTTC. It encodes CASSLAGRRETQYF.

This clone is a singleton in its sample. The gene calls are TRBV25-1 and TRBJ2-5, with 7 bases matching TRBD2. This CDR3 region has 12 residues. Germline lookup yields CDR1 MGHDK and CDR2 SYGVNS. J gave up 3 bases and V 5 bases, and 0 bases lay outside the gene matches. CDR3 coding DNA: TGTGCCAGCAGTCTAGCGGAAGAGACCCAGTACTTC. This translates into CASSLAEETQYF.

The chain carries TRBV7-9 and TRBJ1-2; D is unresolved. The CDR3 covers 16 residues. CDR1 SEHNR and CDR2 FQNEAQ come from the germline V gene (reference sequence). Between the trimmed V and J ends, which lost 5 bases and 5 bases, there was a span of 21 bases. DNA of the CDR3: TGTGCCAGCAGCCACCCCCTAAACTCAGTTTGGTATGGCTACACCTTC. It is translated as CASSHPLNSVWYGYTF.

Regarding this clone: A far larger clone is off by one base, so a read error is likely. The chain is built from TRBV7-2 and TRBJ2-7; D uncertain. Deletions cut 6 bases from V and 2 bases from J, with 8 bases between. This CDR3 spans 12 amino acids. CDR1 and CDR2 from the germline V gene are SGHTA and FQGNSA. CDR3 nucleotides: TGTGCCAGCAGTTCTAACCCCTACGAGCAGTACTTC. This gives the protein CASSSNPYEQYF.

The V gene is TRBV2, the J gene TRBJ1-4; D is uncertain. V was trimmed by 4 bases and J by 8 bases, leaving 11 bases between them. From germline, CDR1 is SNHLY and CDR2 FYNNEI. This CDR3 has 13 amino acids. The CDR3 region has the DNA TGTGCCAGCAGTGCAGGCGGTGTGGAAAAACTGTTTTTT. It specifies CASSAGGVEKLFF.

The genes are TRBV7-8 and TRBJ1-1; weak D call: TRBD1 (5 bases). There are 13 residues in the CDR3. V lost 6 bases to trimming and J lost 10 bases, with 18 bases between them. Germline V gene data show CDR1 as SGHVS and CDR2 as FQNEAQ. The CDR3 coding sequence is TGTGCCAGCAGAGGCTGGGTTTCTGGGGGAGCTTTCTTT. It is translated as CASRGWVSGGAFF.

The rearrangement uses TRBV7-9 and TRBJ2-1; D possibly corresponds to TRBD2 (6 bases). The CDR3 has 13 amino acids. The ends were cut back, 6 bases at V and 9 bases at J, with 15 bases in the middle. Germline-derived CDR1 and CDR2 are SEHNR and FQNEAQ (reference sequence). The CDR3 region is CASRHPGGTEQFF. In DNA, the CDR3 is TGTGCCAGCAGACACCCGGGCGGGACTGAGCAGTTCTTC. The whole variable domain, filled in from reference TRBV7-9 and TRBJ2-1, reads DTGVSQNPRHKITKRGQNVTFRCDPISEHNRLYWYRQTLGQGPEFLTYFQNEAQLEKSRLLSDRFSAERPKGSFSTLEIQRTEQGDSAMYLCASRHPGGTEQFFGPGTRLTVL.

This clone was detected only once. The chain employs TRBV30 and TRBJ2-4; D ambiguous. Between the trimmed V and J ends, which lost 8 bases and 5 bases, there was a span of 16 bases. This CDR3 region has 13 residues. CDR1 is GTSNPN, CDR2 SVGIG, per germline (reference sequence). The DNA for the CDR3 is TGTGCCGCCCTTCGTACCCCTCAAAACATTCAGTACTTC. This encodes CAALRTPQNIQYF. The full variable domain, in which reference TRBV30 and TRBJ2-4 provide the parts outside the CDR3, is SQTIHQWPATLVQPVGSPLSLECTVEGTSNPNLYWYRQAAGRGLQLLFYSVGIGQISSEVPQNLSASRPQDRQFILSSKKLLLSDSGFYLCAALRTPQNIQYFGAGTRLSVL.

The table lists this clone with a few counts. V and J are TRBV7-9 and TRBJ2-1; 16 positions match TRBD2. The CDR3 runs 17 residues. Unmatched junction bases numbered 1, after V lost 5 bases and J lost 0 bases. CDR1 is SEHNR and CDR2 is FQNEAQ in the germline V gene (reference sequence). CDR3 coding DNA: TGTGCCAGCAGCGGGACTAGCGGGAGGGCCTCCTACAATGAGCAGTTCTTC. As protein: CASSGTSGRASYNEQFF.

A note on this clone: This sample also contains other DNA sequences that code for the same CDR3. The chain joins TRBV29-1 to TRBJ2-7; 9 bases are a match to TRBD1. Germline values: CDR1 SQVTM, CDR2 ANQGSEA. The J segment lost 3 bases and the V segment lost 6 bases, leaving 6 bases of the junction unmatched. CDR3 length: 13 amino acids. Written as DNA, the CDR3 is TGCAGCGTACCGGGACAGGGATACTACGAGCAGTACTTC. Translated: CSVPGQGYYEQYF.

The CDR3 DNA reads as TGTGCCAGCAGCAGCGGGGGAGAAGAGACCCAGTACTTC. It yields the protein CASSSGGEETQYF. J is TRBJ2-5 and V is TRBV11-1, with 8 nucleotides matching TRBD2. The CDR3 has 13 residues. V dropped 5 bases and J dropped 3; count of bases not matched to a gene: 2. Germline values: CDR1 SGHAT, CDR2 FQDESV (reference sequence).

The CDR3, as DNA: TGTGCCACCATCGCGGGGGGCTCCTACAATGAGCAGTTCTTC. Encoded protein: CATIAGGSYNEQFF. The V gene is TRBV28, the J gene TRBJ2-1; 8 nucleotides line up with TRBD2. The CDR3 has 14 amino acids. Germline CDR1 MDHEN, CDR2 SYDVKM. V lost 10 bases and J lost 0; bases outside the gene matches: 5.

The chain uses TRBV6-1 and TRBJ2-7; D perhaps matches TRBD2 (5 bases). The CDR3 runs to 14 residues. Germline V CDR1 and CDR2: MNHNS, SASEGT. Trimming stripped 2 bases from V and 4 bases from J, with 12 bases between. CDR3 bases: TGTGCCAGCAGTGAACGGGGTAGGGTATACGAGCAGTACTTC. It specifies CASSERGRVYEQYF.

V usage is TRBV27 and J usage is TRBJ2-7, with 7 bases identical to TRBD2. The CDR3 has 16 residues. The V segment lost 4 bases and the J segment 6 bases; nucleotides outside the gene matches: 15. The germline gives CDR1 MNHEY, CDR2 SMNVEV (reference sequence). The CDR3 sequence is CASSSWAAGAGSEQYF. DNA of the CDR3: TGTGCCAGCAGTTCGTGGGCGGCGGGAGCTGGGTCCGAGCAGTACTTC.

The chain uses TRBV27 and TRBJ1-5; D not resolved. Germline V lookup: CDR1 MNHEY, CDR2 SMNVEV (reference sequence). Between the trimmed V and J ends, which lost 6 bases and 0 bases, there was a span of 12 bases. This CDR3 has 15 residues. For the CDR3, the DNA is TGTGCCAGCAGGAAGACAAGATATAGCAATCAGCCCCAGCATTTT. Protein sequence: CASRKTRYSNQPQHF.

The genes are TRBV7-9 and TRBJ2-3; D not certain. The CDR3 covers 12 residues. Germline V CDR1 and CDR2: SEHNR, FQNEAQ (reference sequence). Trimming cost V 1 base and J 8 bases, with 7 bases left between them. CDR3 nucleotide sequence: TGTGCCAGCAGCTTAGGGTCGCCTACGCAGTATTTT. Translation: CASSLGSPTQYF.

The genes are TRBV29-1 and TRBJ2-1, with D tentatively TRBD2 (5 bases). V lost 3 bases to trimming and J lost 3 bases, with 12 bases between them. This CDR3 contains 14 residues. From germline, CDR1 is SQVTM and CDR2 ANQGSEA. The CDR3 region is CSVELGSVYNEQFF. The CDR3, as DNA: TGCAGCGTTGAGTTGGGGAGCGTCTACAATGAGCAGTTCTTC.

The CDR3 nucleotides are TGTGCCAGCAGTTTTTCTTGGAACACCGGGGAGCTGTTTTTT. It translates to CASSFSWNTGELFF. The V call is TRBV28, the J call TRBJ2-2; unclear D gene. Germline V CDR1 and CDR2: MDHEN, SYDVKM. The CDR3 totals 14 residues. The germline V and J ends were trimmed by 3 bases and 1 base, with 6 bases remaining between them.